Sequencing of this T cell receptor (beta chain) was carried out in a study of OX40 agonist ivuxolimab in advanced cancers. In terms of the full investigation: Ivuxolimab, which targeted the costimulatory receptor OX40 (CD134), was an agonistic, fully human IgG2 monoclonal antibody. Of the roughly 50 dose-escalation patients, hepatocellular carcinoma was present in 19, melanoma in roughly 15, renal cell carcinoma in 9 and head and neck cancer in 9. In the dose-escalation cohort, around four fifths of patients were male, and the mean age was roughly 56 years with a range of roughly 20 to 79. Peripheral TCRbeta sequencing aimed to test whether ivuxolimab altered TCR sequence diversity and caused clonal T-cell expansion. Intravenous ivuxolimab was administered to patients every 2 weeks at six dose levels: 0.01, 0.1, 0.3, 1.5, 3 and 10 mg/kg. The monotherapy dose-escalation portion (N of about 57 patients) of the phase I ivuxolimab trial is reported in the paper. Three dose-escalation patients achieved partial responses, one with hepatocellular carcinoma and two with cutaneous melanoma. Prior anti-PD-1, anti-PD-L1 or anti-CTLA-4 therapy was permitted, and 30% to 50% of dose-escalation patients had received checkpoint inhibitors. Overall study results and their limits: Low levels of normalized T-cell clonal expansion were also seen in some patients who did not respond. Partial responders in the 0.1-3.0 mg/kg groups had among the lowest normalized peripheral clonal expansion, especially among CD8+ T cells. After ivuxolimab, more expanded clones were found on average in CD8+ T cells than in CD4+ T cells. Clonal expansion of both CD4+ and CD8+ blood T cells was observed from baseline to week 6 at doses 0.1 to 3.0 mg/kg. Antigen specificity was not determined for the clonally expanded peripheral T cells.

To sequence the TCRbeta CDR3 region, genomic DNA was isolated from the sorted cells. The immunoSEQ Assay was used to sequence the TCRbeta CDR3 regions. TCRdb holds this immuneACCESS table with in-frame rearrangements only. Some clones are missing; in checked studies, unresolved V genes explain under half, and the rest has no known cause. This sample gives 60,000 to 100,000 clones in total; 85% to 95% of them show up just once. Of the sample, approximately 11% is held by the ten largest clones. As for this clone: Its antigen is still unknown. No quality values exist for individual bases; no much larger clone is one base distant.

The trial excluded patients who had a history of autoimmune disease or who were on systemic immunosuppression. Peripheral blood for TCR sequencing was collected from all dose cohorts at baseline, on cycle 4 day 1, and on cycle 7 day 1. The samples were taken from a phase I, first-in-human, multicenter, open-label dose-escalation trial of ivuxolimab. The trial enrolled adults with locally advanced or metastatic head and neck squamous cell, hepatocellular, melanoma or renal cell carcinoma. Before TCR sequencing, CD4+ and CD8+ T cells were separately sorted from peripheral blood. V was cut back by 4 bases and J by 5 bases, leaving a gap of 9 bases between them. Reading the germline V gene gives CDR1 SGDLS and CDR2 YYNGEE. Including cysteine and phenylalanine, the CDR3 has 12 amino acids. This entry keeps only the CDR3 DNA: 36 bases, framed from base 1.

This clonotype was obtained from an adult with an advanced solid tumor such as melanoma, head and neck, liver or kidney cancer. Here the chain combines TRBV9 and TRBJ2-5; no D segment can be confidently identified. The sequenced sample was CD4+ or CD8+ T cells sorted from blood, obtained in a trial of the OX40 agonist ivuxolimab. Here is the DNA: TGTGCCAGCAGCCCCCCCTCCGAGACCCAGTACTTC. The encoded protein is CASSPPSETQYF.